The clone carrying this T cell receptor (beta chain) was recorded at least ten times. Its antigen is not identified. V lost 6 bases, J lost 7 bases, and 16 bases lay in between. The CDR3 is 14 residues long. The germline V gene encodes CDR1 MNHEY and CDR2 SMNVEV (reference sequence). These data belong to a study of molecular identifiers for immune sequencing clone quantification. The study's findings and limits: Clones that exceeded 20 RNA copies held over 99% of effector molecules, yet under 1% in naive cells.

Previously described methods and listed TCR primers were employed for the bulk TCR libraries. TCRdb re-called the PCR reads through MiXCR, storing one row per CDR3 protein. The sample lists 300,000 to 350,000 distinct CDR3 sequences; about a fifth were seen once. The authors sorted naive CD8 T cells as CD8+CD4-CCR7+CD45RA+. The sequencing sample was made of naive CD8+ T cells from blood, with Jurkat cell RNA spiked in. Noted subset: FACS-sorted CD8+CD4-CCR7+CD45RA+ naive T cells. This TCR was sampled from a human donor in good health. Some libraries in this study had Jurkat cell RNA spiked in. The V and J genes are TRBV27 and TRBJ1-5, with D possibly being TRBD1 (5 bases). The DNA for the CDR3 is TGTGCCAGCAGCATCCGGGCAGGGCTCCAGCCCCAGCATTTT. This sequence encodes CASSIRAGLQPQHF.